Sequencing of this TCR beta chain was carried out in a study of blood T cell repertoires in COVID-19. Study as a whole: Whether acute or convalescent, the COVID-19 samples came from the United States, Italy and Spain. Nucleic acid was either cDNA or gDNA, and it came from T cells, B-cell-depleted T cells, or PBMCs.

This clone was seen a single time. In the original workflow: It was from reference gene primer amplification that nucleated cell counts were estimated. TCRdb's copy holds only in-frame clones and misses some; the assay was immunoSEQ multiplex PCR. V, J and clone size are taken as reported in that table, and D and trimming were inferred from the DNA itself. The sample records some 380,000 clones, 90% being singletons. This TCR came from a young man with active or convalescent COVID-19. The sample taken for sequencing was peripheral blood.

The CDR3 spells CASSRLTGRGTEAFF. The CDR3 nucleotides read TGTGCCAGCAGTAGGTTGACAGGTCGTGGCACTGAAGCTTTCTTT. V is TRBV27 and J is TRBJ1-1; possible D gene TRBD1, 6 bases. The CDR3 has 15 residues. The germline V gene has CDR1 MNHEY and CDR2 SMNVEV (reference sequence). Trimming stripped 5 bases from V and 4 bases from J, with 17 bases between.